This entry lists 25 T cell receptor beta chains sequenced from one sample in a study of T cells in Graves' hyperthyroidism and ophthalmopathy. The CDR3 regions of TCR beta were amplified from RNA transcripts. First-round RT-PCR with HTBI primers amplified the TCR CDR3 region. TCRdb used MiXCR to reprocess the multiplex PCR reads, holding one entry per CDR3 protein. The sample lists about 280,000 distinct CDR3 sequences; approximately 26% were seen once. The sequenced sample was blood. These receptor sequences come from a man between 40 and 49 years old with Graves' hyperthyroidism that later progressed to Graves' ophthalmopathy.

Ten or more counts support this clonotype. The conserved phenylalanine or tryptophan is not found at the CDR3 terminus, so this likely reflects a read error. CDR3 sequence: CSVEGSIQETQYS. DNA of the CDR3: TGCAGCGTTGAGGGTTCAATCCAAGAGACCCAGTACTCC. This rearrangement joins TRBV29-1 to TRBJ2-5; D gene unclear. Germline V gene lookup returns CDR1 SQVTM and CDR2 ANQGSEA. The CDR3 spans 13 residues. V was pared by 3 bases and J by 1 base, with 9 bases between.

This clonotype has at least ten counts. The chain joins TRBV11-2 to TRBJ2-7, with 9 bases identical to TRBD1. CDR1 and CDR2 (germline): SGHAT, FQNNGV. V lost 5 bases to trimming and J lost 6 bases; unmatched junction nucleotides: 14. CDR3 length: 16 amino acids. CDR3 protein: CASSQRTGAIFFEQYF. CDR3 nucleotide sequence: TGTGCCAGCAGCCAGAGGACAGGGGCTATCTTTTTCGAGCAGTACTTC.

This clonotype was counted ten times or more. CDR3 sequence (DNA): TGTGCCAGCAGCGTCCAGTTGGAGGGGGAACTCTATGGCTACACCTTC. This encodes CASSVQLEGELYGYTF. V gene TRBV14 combines with J gene TRBJ1-2; tentative D call: TRBD1 (6 bases). Trimming removed 5 bases at V and 4 bases at J, with 20 bases between. The CDR3 length is 16 residues. The germline V gene has CDR1 SGHDN and CDR2 FVKESK.

J is TRBJ1-1 and V is TRBV6-2 or TRBV6-3, with unresolved D. This CDR3 is built from 13 residues. Per germline, CDR1 MNHEY and CDR2 SVGEGT. Trimming removed 2 bases from V and 8 bases from J, with 12 bases in between. The DNA of the CDR3 is TGTGCCAGCAGTTACCCCTCATCGGGGGAAGCTTTCTTT. Its translation: CASSYPSSGEAFF.

This clonotype was picked up one time. This chain links TRBV7-9 with TRBJ1-5; D is ambiguous. Germline V gene lookup returns CDR1 SEHNR and CDR2 FQNEAQ (reference sequence). Between the trimmed V and J ends, which lost 5 bases and 0 bases, there was a span of 11 bases. This CDR3 region has 15 residues. The DNA for the CDR3 is TGTGCCAGCAGCCAAGGGCATCATAGCAATCAGCCCCAGCATTTT. It translates to CASSQGHHSNQPQHF.

There are many counts of this clonotype. The chain is built from TRBV12-3 or TRBV12-4 and TRBJ2-2; no definite D call. The CDR3 extends over 12 amino acids. V gave up 7 bases and J gave up 7 bases, with 10 bases separating them. As DNA, the CDR3 is TGTGCCAGCACCCTAAGGCGCGGGGAGCTGTTTTTT. Protein: CASTLRRGELFF.

This clonotype showed up many times. The V gene is TRBV12-3 or TRBV12-4, the J gene TRBJ2-2, with 14 bases fitting TRBD2. This CDR3 is 19 amino acids long. Trimming took 5 bases from V and 0 from J; bases not matched to a gene: 8. The CDR3 here is CASSLRTSGRSTNTGELFF. CDR3 sequence (DNA): TGTGCCAGCAGTCTTAGGACTAGCGGGAGGTCGACGAACACCGGGGAGCTGTTTTTT.

This clonotype was detected ten times or more. The gene calls are TRBV6-1 and TRBJ2-5, with TRBD1 matching over 8 bases. Germline V lookup: CDR1 MNHNS, CDR2 SASEGT. Unmatched junction bases numbered 6, after V lost 8 bases and J lost 1 base. This CDR3 has 14 amino acids. The CDR3 DNA reads TGTGCCAGCCCGGGACAGGACATCCAAGAGACCCAGTACTTC. This encodes CASPGQDIQETQYF.

At least ten counts were recorded for this clonotype. CDR3 bases: TGTGCCAGCAGTGACCGGGACAGGGGTACCTACGAGCAGTACTTC. Protein sequence: CASSDRDRGTYEQYF. This chain connects TRBV6-1 to TRBJ2-7; the match to TRBD1 covers 10 bases. CDR1 MNHNS and CDR2 SASEGT come from the germline V gene. This CDR3 has 15 residues. The trim removed 3 bases at V and 2 bases at J, leaving 4 bases unmatched.

This chain uses TRBV4-1 with TRBJ2-5, with a tentative D call TRBD1 (6 bases). From germline, CDR1 is MGHRA and CDR2 YSYEKL. The CDR3 loop spans 14 amino acids. Deletions cut 4 bases from V and 2 bases from J, with 11 bases between. Here the CDR3 reads CASSPQTGQETQYF. For the CDR3, the DNA is TGCGCCAGCAGCCCCCAGACAGGACAAGAGACCCAGTACTTC.

The chain recombines TRBV3-1 with TRBJ2-7; TRBD1 might be the D (6 bases). CDR1 and CDR2 (germline): LGHDT, YNNKEL (reference sequence). The CDR3 is 13 amino acids. The ends were cut back, 5 bases at V and 5 bases at J, with 13 bases in the middle. The CDR3 spells CASSYSGTNEQYF. CDR3 DNA sequence: TGTGCCAGCAGCTATTCCGGGACAAACGAGCAGTACTTC.

The table lists this clonotype with many counts. CDR3 amino acids: CASRTGTSFYEQYF. CDR3 sequence (DNA): TGTGCCAGCAGGACCGGGACTAGCTTCTACGAGCAGTACTTC. The V and J genes are TRBV2 and TRBJ2-7; TRBD2 matches at 9 bases. Trimming removed 6 bases from V and 3 bases from J; junction bases left unmatched: 6. The CDR3 length is 14 residues. CDR1 and CDR2 (germline): SNHLY, FYNNEI.

This clonotype was seen at least ten times. The V gene is TRBV7-3, the J gene TRBJ1-1, with D possibly being TRBD1 (6 bases). This CDR3 region has 15 residues. Germline V lookup: CDR1 SGHTA, CDR2 FQGTGA. Trimming removed 0 bases from V and 0 bases from J, with 8 bases in between. For the CDR3, the DNA is TGTGCCAGCAGCTTAACAGGGGGGATGAACACTGAAGCTTTCTTT. Residues: CASSLTGGMNTEAFF.

This clonotype was seen many times. This chain connects TRBV20-1 to TRBJ2-7; no clear D. V shed 5 bases and J shed 5 bases, with 13 bases lying between them. This CDR3 region has 12 residues. Germline V gives CDR1 DFQATT, CDR2 SNEGSKA (reference sequence). The CDR3 spells CSAQRGLNEQYF. CDR3 in DNA: TGCAGTGCTCAAAGAGGATTGAACGAGCAGTACTTC.

This clonotype was recorded at least ten times. The rearrangement joins TRBV10-3 to TRBJ1-1, with D maybe TRBD1 (6 bases). CDR1 is ENHRY and CDR2 is SYGVKD in the germline V gene. V was pared by 7 bases and J by 4 bases, with 10 bases between. This CDR3 region has 12 residues. CDR3 DNA sequence: TGTGCCATCAACAAACAGGGCACTGAAGCTTTCTTT. Encoded protein: CAINKQGTEAFF.

This clonotype was observed a handful of times. This chain joins TRBV7-8 and TRBJ2-7; D is uncertain. The CDR3 runs 11 residues. Germline V CDR1 and CDR2: SGHVS, FQNEAQ. V was pared by 4 bases and J by 6 bases, with 7 bases between. DNA for the CDR3: TGTGCCAGCAGCTCTCCAATCGAGCAGTACTTC. This codes for CASSSPIEQYF.

This clonotype was picked up many times. This rearrangement joins TRBV7-6 to TRBJ2-5; tentatively, D is TRBD1 (6 bases). V was cut by 4 bases and J by 4 bases, with 13 bases left in between. The CDR3 extends over 14 amino acids. Germline V gene data show CDR1 as SGHVS and CDR2 as FNYEAQ. The CDR3 loop is CASSSSGVGETQYF. DNA for the CDR3: TGTGCCAGCAGCTCGTCAGGGGTCGGAGAGACCCAGTACTTC.

In this sample, this clonotype turned up many times. In DNA, the CDR3 is TGTGCCAGCAGTAGGGACTACGAGCAGTACTTC. Residues: CASSRDYEQYF. The chain combines TRBV18 with TRBJ2-7; D not resolved. Trimming removed 8 bases from V and 3 bases from J, with 8 bases in between. The germline V gene encodes CDR1 KGHSH and CDR2 LQKENI. The CDR3 sequence is 11 residues long.

This clonotype was seen many times. The chain uses TRBV6-5 and TRBJ2-7; 9 positions agree with TRBD2. The CDR3 sequence is 16 residues long. V gave up 6 bases and J gave up 7 bases; unmatched junction bases: 16. CDR1 and CDR2 (germline): MNHEY, SVGAGI. The CDR3 DNA reads as TGTGCCAGCAGACTGGCTTCAGTAGCGGGAGCTTCTGAGCAGTACTTC. It codes for CASRLASVAGASEQYF.

This clonotype was recorded many times. The genes are TRBV20-1 and TRBJ2-7; possibly TRBD2 for D (5 bases). V lost 3 bases and J 0 bases, leaving 6 bases between the germline ends. Germline V gives CDR1 DFQATT, CDR2 SNEGSKA (reference sequence). CDR3 length: 12 amino acids. The CDR3 nucleotides are TGCAGTGCTAGCGCGGGCTCCTACGAGCAGTACTTC. Translating it yields CSASAGSYEQYF.

This clonotype was picked up one time. The J gene is TRBJ1-1, the V gene TRBV12-3 or TRBV12-4; D remains ambiguous. This CDR3 is 15 amino acids long. Trimming stripped 2 bases from V and 2 bases from J, with 12 bases between. This CDR3 reads CASSLWQKINTEAFF. For the CDR3, the DNA is TGTGCCAGCAGTTTATGGCAGAAAATCAACACTGAAGCTTTCTTT.

This clonotype occurred many times. The chain has TRBV12-3 or TRBV12-4 and TRBJ2-3; D unclear. V lost 3 bases, J lost 1 base, and 5 bases lay in between. The CDR3 contains 13 residues. The CDR3 nucleotides read TGTGCCAGCAGTTTCGGCGGCACAGATACGCAGTATTTT. Its translation: CASSFGGTDTQYF.

There are many counts of this clonotype. This chain connects TRBV20-1 to TRBJ2-7; 7 bases align to TRBD2. CDR3 size: 13 residues. Germline CDR1 DFQATT, CDR2 SNEGSKA (reference sequence). Trimming removed 6 bases from V and 6 bases from J; junction bases left unmatched: 11. CDR3 sequence: CSARAGAMGEQYF. CDR3 sequence (DNA): TGCAGTGCCCGGGCGGGAGCCATGGGCGAGCAGTACTTC.

This clonotype was picked up many times. V usage is TRBV20-1 and J usage is TRBJ1-1; 9 positions match TRBD1. Trimming removed 0 bases from V and 10 bases from J; junction bases left unmatched: 15. Germline V gene sequence: CDR1 DFQATT, CDR2 SNEGSKA (reference sequence). CDR3 length equals 16 residues. The CDR3 is CSARDYNRDRAGRAFF. CDR3 in DNA: TGCAGTGCTAGAGATTACAACCGGGACAGGGCGGGGAGAGCTTTCTTT.

This chain links TRBV10-3 with TRBJ1-2; D is uncertain. V was cut by 2 bases and J by 3 bases, with 7 bases left in between. The germline gives CDR1 ENHRY, CDR2 SYGVKD. The CDR3 has 13 amino acids. CDR3 coding DNA: TGTGCCATCAGTGAGGGCAGCTACTATGGCTACACCTTC. Translating it yields CAISEGSYYGYTF.